These 15 T cell receptor beta chains were sequenced from one sample in a study of control samples from healthy donors and cancer patients. Measured with immunoSEQ multiplex PCR; TCRdb has only the in-frame clones, and not every one. Counted here are 100,000 to 110,000 clones, roughly nine tenths occurring once; the ten biggest clones make up about a sixth. Sequencing used blood. The source is a woman between 45 and 60 years old in good health.

V gene TRBV4-3 combines with J gene TRBJ2-2; D unclear. CDR1 and CDR2 (germline): LGHNA, YSLEER. Trimming removed 0 bases at V and 3 bases at J, with 8 bases between. CDR3 length: 15 amino acids. The CDR3 loop reads CASSQDRFDTGELFF. The CDR3 DNA follows: TGCGCCAGCAGCCAAGATAGGTTTGACACCGGGGAGCTGTTTTTT.

The chain combines TRBV7-9 with TRBJ2-1; D perhaps matches TRBD2 (7 bases). V was clipped by 7 bases and J by 10 bases, with 17 bases between them. CDR1 is SEHNR and CDR2 is FQNEAQ in the germline V gene (reference sequence). The CDR3 runs to 13 residues. CDR3 bases: TGTGCCAGCACCCTAGGGGGGGGCGGCGAGCAGTTCTTC. It codes for CASTLGGGGEQFF.

The chain joins TRBV11-3 to TRBJ2-2; 10 positions agree with TRBD2. Germline V gene sequence: CDR1 SGHNT, CDR2 YENEEA. The CDR3 loop spans 16 amino acids. J gave up 7 bases and V 5 bases, and 10 bases lay outside the gene matches. Written as DNA, the CDR3 is TGTGCCAGCAGCGTGGGACTAGCGCGGGAGGGCGGGGAGCTGTTTTTT. Translation: CASSVGLAREGGELFF.

This clone occurred once. The chain uses TRBV6-2 or TRBV6-3 and TRBJ2-5, with D maybe TRBD2 (5 bases). Between the trimmed V and J ends, which lost 0 bases and 1 base, there was a span of 15 bases. Germline CDR1 and CDR2: MNHEY and SVGEGT. This CDR3 contains 17 residues. The CDR3 region is CASSYSERGLSQETQYF. The DNA of the CDR3 is TGTGCCAGCAGTTACTCGGAGCGCGGGCTGTCCCAAGAGACCCAGTACTTC.

The chain combines TRBV4-1 with TRBJ2-3, with a possible D match to TRBD1 (6 bases). The germline V gene has CDR1 MGHRA and CDR2 YSYEKL. This CDR3 region has 16 residues. V was pared by 1 base and J by 5 bases, with 16 bases between. The CDR3 DNA reads TGCGCCAGCAGCCAAGTAATTGGGGGCGAGGGAGATACGCAGTATTTT. Protein sequence: CASSQVIGGEGDTQYF.

In this sample, this clone turned up once. The chain employs TRBV5-1 and TRBJ2-2; 10 nucleotides agree with TRBD2. Germline V gene sequence: CDR1 SGHRS, CDR2 YFSETQ. The V gene end was trimmed by 5 bases and the J gene end by 8 bases; junction bases not matched to a gene: 9. The CDR3 extends over 15 amino acids. CDR3 region: CASRFTSGTVGELFF. CDR3 in DNA: TGCGCCAGCAGATTTACTAGCGGGACAGTTGGGGAGCTGTTTTTT.

The V gene is TRBV6-2 or TRBV6-3, the J gene TRBJ2-2; D ambiguous. CDR1 MNHEY and CDR2 SVGEGT come from the germline V gene. V was cut by 2 bases and J by 8 bases, with 9 bases left in between. The CDR3 has 13 residues. The CDR3 protein is CASSYRRGGELFF. The CDR3 DNA sequence: TGTGCCAGCAGTTACCGGCGTGGTGGGGAGCTGTTTTTT.

V gene TRBV4-1 combines with J gene TRBJ2-7, with D unresolved. Germline V CDR1 and CDR2: MGHRA, YSYEKL. V dropped 3 bases and J dropped 2 bases, with 17 bases sitting between them. This CDR3 is built from 16 residues. Here the CDR3 reads CASSHRHEGLPYEQYF. The CDR3 DNA is TGCGCCAGCAGCCACCGTCATGAAGGGCTCCCCTACGAGCAGTACTTC.

This rearrangement joins TRBV5-4 to TRBJ2-7; 7 positions match TRBD2. The ends lost 4 bases at V and 2 bases at J; junction bases unmatched: 3. The CDR3 consists of 13 residues. The germline gives CDR1 SGHNT, CDR2 YYREEE (reference sequence). The CDR3 nucleotides are TGTGCCAGCAGCCCTGGGACTACCTACGAGCAGTACTTC. This codes for CASSPGTTYEQYF.

The V and J genes are TRBV24-1 and TRBJ2-2; D is unresolved. V was cut by 7 bases and J by 4 bases, with 9 bases left in between. The CDR3 is 13 amino acids. Germline V gene data show CDR1 as KGHDR and CDR2 as SFDVKD. The CDR3 loop reads CATSGTLTGELFF. CDR3 sequence (DNA): TGTGCCACCAGCGGCACACTCACCGGGGAGCTGTTTTTT.

The chain has TRBV4-2 and TRBJ2-5; D tentatively reads TRBD1 or TRBD2 (7 bases each). The CDR3 loop spans 12 amino acids. V dropped 9 bases and J dropped 7 bases, with 15 bases sitting between them. Germline V gene lookup returns CDR1 LGHNA and CDR2 YNFKEQ. The chain's CDR3 is CASQGGHGTQYF. The CDR3 DNA follows: TGTGCCAGTCAGGGGGGGCACGGGACCCAGTACTTC.

V is TRBV6-5 and J is TRBJ2-7, with a possible D match to TRBD1 (7 bases). The CDR3 covers 13 residues. Germline values: CDR1 MNHEY, CDR2 SVGAGI. V was cut by 6 bases and J by 4 bases, with 13 bases left in between. The CDR3 DNA sequence: TGTGCCAGCAGCCTATCAGGGGGGTACGAGCAGTACTTC. This translates into CASSLSGGYEQYF.

This chain joins TRBV2 and TRBJ2-2; D ambiguous. Germline CDR1 SNHLY, CDR2 FYNNEI. Trimming stripped 6 bases from V and 1 base from J, with 12 bases between. This CDR3 is 15 amino acids long. The CDR3, as DNA: TGTGCCAGCAGACTCGACCTAAAGAACACCGGGGAGCTGTTTTTT. Encoded protein: CASRLDLKNTGELFF.

The chain couples TRBV3-1 (or the pseudogene TRBV3-2) to TRBJ2-7; D is undetermined. The CDR3 has 11 amino acids. V was pared by 6 bases and J by 3 bases, with 6 bases between. Germline loops: CDR1 LGHDT, CDR2 YNNKEL (reference sequence). DNA for the CDR3: TGTGCCAGCAGTCGAAACTACGAGCAGTACTTC. It yields the protein CASSRNYEQYF.

This clone showed up many times. The chain is built from TRBV6-2 or TRBV6-3 and TRBJ1-5, with D perhaps TRBD1 (6 bases). With 5 bases removed from V and 7 bases from J, the gap between germline ends came to 18 bases. Germline CDR1 is MNHEY and CDR2 is SVGEGT. The CDR3 covers 15 residues. CDR3 DNA sequence: TGTGCCAGCAGTCAGAATAGACAGGCTCGCCAGCCCCAGCATTTT. Translated, it gives CASSQNRQARQPQHF.